The present T cell receptor (beta chain) was sequenced within a study of long-term antiretroviral therapy in people with HIV. Study-wide results and limits: HIV repertoires showed narrower CDR3 length ranges than controls. No data were available on ART adherence, viral resistance or therapy changes. Sampling of blood ran from about 2003 to 2017, and older ART regimens were possibly in use.

Germline V gene data show CDR1 as MNHEY and CDR2 as SMNVEV (reference sequence). The CDR3 is 19 amino acids. V trimming: 4 bases; J trimming: 0 bases; junction bases outside the gene matches: 10. In the case of this clone: Its antigen remains unknown.

The libraries were made with immunoSEQ v3.0 at survey level. Clones were read by immunoSEQ multiplex PCR, and TCRdb kept only the in-frame ones, dropping some. Of about 40,000 clones detected, about 90% appear once; the ten largest clones hold less than 4.5%. The chain is built from TRBV27 and TRBJ2-6; 9 bases line up with TRBD1. The receptor was derived from a woman aged 45-65 years with HIV. This specimen consisted of unsorted PBMCs, obtained 1.2 years after starting antiretroviral therapy. This CDR3 is CASSSFSGQGTSGANVLTF. The CDR3 DNA reads as TGTGCCAGCAGTTCGTTCTCGGGACAGGGAACCTCTGGGGCCAACGTCCTGACTTTC.